These 8 T cell receptor beta chains originate from one sample sequenced in a study of OX40 agonist ivuxolimab in advanced cancers. Assay used: immunoSEQ multiplex PCR; TCRdb lists only in-frame clones, some missing. The table lists approximately 74,000 clones, approximately 85% of them singletons, with 0.53% in the top ten. Specimen: CD4+ or CD8+ T cells sorted from blood, collected in a trial of the OX40 agonist ivuxolimab. The receptor source for this set is an adult with an advanced solid tumor such as melanoma, head and neck, liver or kidney cancer.

The chain joins TRBV6-1 to TRBJ2-1; 7 bases map to TRBD1. CDR1 MNHNS and CDR2 SASEGT come from the germline V gene. V lost 2 bases and J lost 10; bases outside the gene matches: 8. The CDR3 spans 14 residues. The CDR3 DNA follows: TGTGCCAGCAGTGAAAGGACAGGCCCCCAGGAGCAGTTCTTC. Translation: CASSERTGPQEQFF.

This sequence joins TRBV10-3 and TRBJ2-2; maybe TRBD1 (5 bases). This CDR3 spans 14 amino acids. Trimming shortened V by 4 bases and J by 5 bases, and 11 bases separated the two germline ends. CDR1 and CDR2 from the germline V gene are ENHRY and SYGVKD. The CDR3 reads CAISVQGGTGELFF. Here the CDR3 DNA reads TGTGCCATCAGTGTTCAGGGTGGTACCGGGGAGCTGTTTTTT.

V is TRBV5-1 and J is TRBJ2-3, with TRBD2 matching 12 bases. The germline V gene has CDR1 SGHRS and CDR2 YFSETQ. V shed 0 bases, J shed 2 bases, and the junction held 1 base outside the gene matches. The CDR3 totals 16 residues. The CDR3 loop is CASSLGTSGITDTQYF. CDR3 nucleotide sequence: TGCGCCAGCAGCTTGGGGACTAGCGGGATCACAGATACGCAGTATTTT. The whole variable domain, remainder taken from reference TRBV5-1 and TRBJ2-3, is KAGVTQTPRYLIKTRGQQVTLSCSPISGHRSVSWYQQTPGQGLQFLFEYFSETQRNKGNFPGRFSGRQFSNSRSEMNVSTLELGDSALYLCASSLGTSGITDTQYFGPGTRLTVL.

This chain joins TRBV18 and TRBJ1-4, with 9 bases aligning to TRBD1. This CDR3 has 14 amino acids. The trim removed 4 bases at V and 6 bases at J, leaving 3 bases unmatched. Germline-derived CDR1 and CDR2 are KGHSH and LQKENI. The CDR3 reads CASSLRDRDEKLFF. The CDR3 region has the DNA TGTGCCAGCTCACTCCGGGACAGGGATGAAAAACTGTTTTTT.

The V and J genes are TRBV7-2 and TRBJ2-1; 14 bases are a match to TRBD2. The CDR3 contains 15 residues. J lost 9 bases, V lost 1 base, and 2 bases had no gene match. The germline gives CDR1 SGHTA, CDR2 FQGNSA. CDR3 nucleotide sequence: TGTGCCAGCAGCTTAGGACTAGCGGGGGGGATTGAGCAGTTCTTC. Its protein product is CASSLGLAGGIEQFF.

The CDR3 protein is CASSQEAGGYYEQYF. As DNA, the CDR3 is TGCGCCAGCAGCCAAGAAGCGGGGGGGTACTACGAGCAGTACTTC. This rearrangement joins TRBV4-1 to TRBJ2-7; TRBD2 agrees at 10 bases. CDR3 size: 15 residues. CDR1 is MGHRA, CDR2 YSYEKL, per germline. V dropped 0 bases and J dropped 3; count of bases not matched to a gene: 2.

This clone appeared a single time. V is TRBV30 and J is TRBJ1-3, with 7 bases lining up with TRBD1. The CDR3 length is 15 residues. The trim removed 3 bases at V and 0 bases at J, leaving 5 bases unmatched. The germline V gene encodes CDR1 GTSNPN and CDR2 SVGIG (reference sequence). The CDR3: CAWRGDRNSGNTIYF. The CDR3, as DNA: TGTGCCTGGAGGGGGGACAGAAACTCTGGAAACACCATATATTTT.

This clone has only one observation. The chain recombines TRBV5-5 with TRBJ2-7; 9 bases are shared with TRBD1. Per germline, CDR1 SGHKS and CDR2 YYEKEE (reference sequence). The ends lost 4 bases at V and 7 bases at J; junction bases unmatched: 9. This CDR3 has 14 residues. The chain's CDR3 is CASSRGTGSGEQYF. CDR3 nucleotides: TGTGCCAGCAGCCGGGGGACAGGGAGTGGAGAGCAGTACTTC.